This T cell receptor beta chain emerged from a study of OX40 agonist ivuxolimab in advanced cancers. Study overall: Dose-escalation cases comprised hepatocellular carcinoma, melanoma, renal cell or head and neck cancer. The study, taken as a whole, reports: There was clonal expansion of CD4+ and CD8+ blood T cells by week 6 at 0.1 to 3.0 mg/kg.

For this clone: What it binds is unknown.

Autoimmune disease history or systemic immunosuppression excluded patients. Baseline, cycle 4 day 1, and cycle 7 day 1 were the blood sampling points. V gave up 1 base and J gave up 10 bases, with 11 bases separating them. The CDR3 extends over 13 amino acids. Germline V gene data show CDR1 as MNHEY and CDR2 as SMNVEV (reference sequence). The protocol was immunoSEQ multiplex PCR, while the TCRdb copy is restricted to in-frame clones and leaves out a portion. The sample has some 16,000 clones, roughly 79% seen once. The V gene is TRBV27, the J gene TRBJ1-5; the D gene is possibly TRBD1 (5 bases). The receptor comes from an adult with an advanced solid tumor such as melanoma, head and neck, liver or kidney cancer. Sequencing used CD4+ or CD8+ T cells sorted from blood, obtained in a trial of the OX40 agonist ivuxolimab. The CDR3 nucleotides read TGTGCCAGCAGTTTATGGGGCGGGCGACCCCAGCATTTT. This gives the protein CASSLWGGRPQHF.